The 21 T cell receptor beta chains listed next were all sequenced from one sample in a study of cytomegalovirus exposure and HLA in healthy donors. 13 Jbeta primers and 60 Vbeta primers were used for the PCR. Data came from immunoSEQ multiplex PCR; TCRdb stores just in-frame clones and leaves some out. The repertoire holds about 130,000 clones, with approximately 64% as singletons. The sequencing sample was made of PBMCs. The source of these receptors is a woman between 40 and 50 years old in good health and CMV-seronegative.

This chain joins TRBV7-2 and TRBJ2-7; TRBD2 matches 11 bases. Germline loops: CDR1 SGHTA, CDR2 FQGNSA. CDR3 length equals 14 residues. V was pared by 3 bases and J by 5 bases, with 3 bases of the junction left unmatched. CDR3 residues: CASSLGLAVDEQYF. The DNA of the CDR3 is TGTGCCAGCAGCTTGGGACTAGCGGTCGACGAGCAGTACTTC.

This sequence joins TRBV30 and TRBJ1-2; D uncertain. The CDR3 totals 14 residues. V was pared by 1 base and J by 0 bases, with 9 bases between. Germline V gives CDR1 GTSNPN, CDR2 SVGIG (reference sequence). CDR3 residues: CAWSDSSPNYGYTF. The CDR3 DNA sequence: TGTGCCTGGAGTGACAGTAGTCCTAACTATGGCTACACCTTC.

The gene calls are TRBV7-3 and TRBJ1-1; TRBD1 matches 8 bases. Trimming removed 5 bases from V and 1 base from J; junction bases left unmatched: 6. CDR1 is SGHTA and CDR2 is FQGTGA in the germline V gene. The CDR3 has 15 amino acids. The CDR3 DNA reads as TGTGCCAGCAGCGTACGAGACAGGGGGAACACTGAAGCTTTCTTT. This gives the protein CASSVRDRGNTEAFF.

The table lists this clone with a few counts. The genes are TRBV7-2 and TRBJ2-7; TRBD1 matches 7 bases. V gave up 1 base and J gave up 3 bases; unmatched junction bases: 12. This CDR3 has 17 amino acids. Germline lookup yields CDR1 SGHTA and CDR2 FQGNSA. The CDR3 reads CASSLGAGGSRIYEQYF. CDR3 DNA: TGTGCCAGCAGCTTAGGTGCAGGGGGTAGTAGGATCTACGAGCAGTACTTC.

The genes are TRBV2 and TRBJ2-1; 10 bases match TRBD2. The germline V gene has CDR1 SNHLY and CDR2 FYNNEI. This CDR3 spans 14 amino acids. The junction had 9 bases not matched to a gene; V was cut back by 11 bases and J by 5 bases. The CDR3 nucleotides read TGTGCCGGTCGAGCGGGGGGGCGGAACAATGAGCAGTTCTTC. It codes for CAGRAGGRNNEQFF.

The V and J genes are TRBV27 and TRBJ2-3; 9 nucleotides agree with TRBD2. This CDR3 contains 17 residues. The J segment lost 0 bases and the V segment lost 1 base, leaving 5 bases of the junction unmatched. Germline assignment: CDR1 MNHEY and CDR2 SMNVEV (reference sequence). The CDR3 here is CASSLWGGGASTDTQYF. The CDR3 DNA follows: TGTGCCAGCAGTTTATGGGGCGGGGGGGCTAGCACAGATACGCAGTATTTT.

The sample holds a few counts of this clone. V usage is TRBV30 and J usage is TRBJ1-6; 11 bases are a match to TRBD1. V trimming: 3 bases; J trimming: 14 bases; junction bases outside the gene matches: 6. Germline values: CDR1 GTSNPN, CDR2 SVGIG (reference sequence). The CDR3 length is 13 residues. The CDR3 sequence: CAWSFRDRGALHF. The DNA of the CDR3 is TGTGCCTGGAGCTTCCGGGACAGGGGGGCCCTCCACTTT.

The chain has TRBV6-6 and TRBJ1-5, with a tentative D call TRBD1 (6 bases). Germline-derived CDR1 and CDR2 are MNHNY and SVGAGI (reference sequence). Trimming stripped 7 bases from V and 6 bases from J, with 19 bases between. The CDR3 is 15 residues long. The CDR3 loop is CASINEGGARQPQHF. The CDR3 DNA reads as TGTGCCAGCATAAACGAAGGGGGGGCGCGTCAGCCCCAGCATTTT.

The chain couples TRBV7-6 to TRBJ2-5, with 8 bases aligning to TRBD1. This CDR3 is 19 amino acids long. Per the germline V gene, CDR1 is SGHVS and CDR2 is FNYEAQ. V lost 5 bases and J lost 0; bases outside the gene matches: 17. Here the CDR3 reads CASSPIGFWDRPYQETQYF. The CDR3, as DNA: TGTGCCAGCAGCCCCATCGGGTTCTGGGACAGGCCGTACCAAGAGACCCAGTACTTC.

CDR3 loop: CASSPRTDSNQPQHF. The DNA of the CDR3 is TGTGCCAGCAGCCCCCGGACAGATAGCAATCAGCCCCAGCATTTT. The V gene is TRBV7-2, the J gene TRBJ1-5, with D maybe TRBD1 (6 bases). This CDR3 is built from 15 residues. The V end lost 5 bases, the J end lost 0 bases, and 11 bases lay between the germline ends. The germline CDR1 and CDR2 sequences are SGHTA and FQGNSA.

The chain joins TRBV4-3 to TRBJ1-1, with D perhaps matching TRBD1 (5 bases). V was shortened by 0 bases and J by 8 bases, with 13 bases between the two germline ends. The CDR3 sequence is 14 residues long. Germline CDR1 and CDR2: LGHNA and YSLEER. CDR3 nucleotides: TGCGCCAGCAGCCAAGAGGGGGGGAGGGTGGAAGCTTTCTTT. Residues: CASSQEGGRVEAFF.

The J gene is TRBJ2-3, the V gene TRBV7-3; 9 bases map to TRBD1. The germline CDR1 and CDR2 sequences are SGHTA and FQGTGA. The J segment lost 2 bases and the V segment lost 5 bases, leaving 5 bases of the junction unmatched. The CDR3 is 15 amino acids. CDR3 DNA: TGTGCCAGCAGCCCGGACAGGGGACTCACAGATACGCAGTATTTT. Translated, it gives CASSPDRGLTDTQYF.

V usage is TRBV7-8 and J usage is TRBJ1-2, with TRBD1 as a possible D gene (5 bases). Germline V gene lookup returns CDR1 SGHVS and CDR2 FQNEAQ. The CDR3 totals 14 residues. V was trimmed by 1 base and J by 4 bases, leaving 10 bases between them. CDR3 region: CASSLGGSLYGYTF. For the CDR3, the DNA is TGTGCCAGCAGCTTAGGGGGCAGCCTCTATGGCTACACCTTC.

The gene calls are TRBV6-1 and TRBJ1-6, with 7 nucleotides matching TRBD1. This CDR3 spans 15 amino acids. V trimming: 6 bases; J trimming: 5 bases; junction bases outside the gene matches: 7. CDR1 is MNHNS and CDR2 is SASEGT in the germline V gene. The CDR3 protein is CASRRTGTDNSPLHF. The CDR3 region has the DNA TGTGCCAGCAGGCGGACAGGAACTGATAATTCACCCCTCCACTTT.

This rearrangement joins TRBV4-2 to TRBJ2-7; 8 bases fit TRBD1. Germline CDR1 LGHNA, CDR2 YNFKEQ. After removal of 1 base from V and 3 bases from J, the junction contained 11 bases not matched to a gene. This CDR3 is built from 17 residues. The CDR3 region is CASSQVGQGARDYEQYF. CDR3 sequence (DNA): TGTGCCAGCAGCCAAGTCGGCCAGGGGGCAAGGGACTACGAGCAGTACTTC.

The chain links TRBV30 to TRBJ1-1; the match to TRBD1 covers 11 bases. The trim removed 2 bases at V and 5 bases at J, leaving 4 bases unmatched. Germline V gives CDR1 GTSNPN, CDR2 SVGIG (reference sequence). CDR3 length: 14 amino acids. The DNA for the CDR3 is TGTGCCTGGAGTCGGGACAGGGGGGAGACTGAAGCTTTCTTT. It codes for CAWSRDRGETEAFF. The full variable domain, its missing parts supplied by reference TRBV30 and TRBJ1-1, is SQTIHQWPATLVQPVGSPLSLECTVEGTSNPNLYWYRQAAGRGLQLLFYSVGIGQISSEVPQNLSASRPQDRQFILSSKKLLLSDSGFYLCAWSRDRGETEAFFGQGTRLTVV.

The V and J genes are TRBV9 and TRBJ2-1; 8 nucleotides line up with TRBD2. The length of the CDR3 is 19 residues. V shed 4 bases, J shed 3 bases, and the junction held 18 bases outside the gene matches. Germline assignment: CDR1 SGDLS and CDR2 YYNGEE. The CDR3 nucleotides read TGTGCCAGCAGCTTCCCAGGGGAACCAGCGGGGGCCCTCTACAATGAGCAGTTCTTC. This gives the protein CASSFPGEPAGALYNEQFF.

In this sample, this clone turned up a few times. The chain joins TRBV7-3 to TRBJ2-2, with TRBD2 as a possible D gene (5 bases). Trimming left V 5 bases short and J 9 bases short, with 19 bases between. Germline CDR1 SGHTA, CDR2 FQGTGA. The CDR3 contains 15 residues. The CDR3 nucleotides are TGTGCCAGCAGCCCCTCCCCCGGGGATAGGTGGGAGCTGTTTTTT. This gives the protein CASSPSPGDRWELFF.

The chain combines TRBV19 with TRBJ1-1, with D possibly matching TRBD1 (5 bases). The germline V and J ends were trimmed by 3 bases and 4 bases, with 9 bases remaining between them. CDR1 is LNHDA and CDR2 is SQIVND in the germline V gene (reference sequence). This CDR3 contains 13 residues. CDR3 protein: CASSMGGTTEAFF. DNA for the CDR3: TGTGCCAGTAGTATGGGGGGTACCACTGAAGCTTTCTTT.

The rearrangement joins TRBV6-5 to TRBJ1-4; D might be TRBD1 (5 bases). Germline assignment: CDR1 MNHEY and CDR2 SVGAGI. The CDR3 has 14 residues. Trimming took 6 bases from V and 2 from J, leaving 10 bases between them. The CDR3 reads CASRPGRTNEKLFF. CDR3 sequence (DNA): TGTGCCAGCAGACCAGGGCGCACTAATGAAAAACTGTTTTTT.

CDR3 DNA sequence: TGTGCCAGCAGCTCGGGACTAGGGAACACCGGGGAGCTGTTTTTT. Translated: CASSSGLGNTGELFF. The chain is built from TRBV7-2 and TRBJ2-2; 8 nucleotides line up with TRBD2. The CDR3 runs 15 residues. CDR1 is SGHTA and CDR2 is FQGNSA in the germline V gene. Germline trimming cut 4 bases from V and 1 base from J; bases unmatched to any gene: 2.